A single T cell receptor (beta chain) is shown here with its context. TCRdb's copy holds only in-frame clones and misses some; the assay was immunoSEQ multiplex PCR. The sample carries 100,000 to 120,000 clones, 88% recorded once. The data belong to a study of blood T cell repertoires in COVID-19. Background on the study: Researchers got acute and convalescent COVID-19 samples from the United States, Italy and Spain. T cells, B-cell-depleted T cells, or PBMCs provided the cDNA or gDNA that served as material.

Germline V gene sequence: CDR1 MNHEY, CDR2 SVGAGI. This CDR3 contains 15 residues. V was pared by 2 bases and J by 2 bases, with 0 bases of the junction left unmatched. The chain combines TRBV6-5 with TRBJ2-5; 12 bases map to TRBD2. This clonotype was obtained from a woman in her 50s with acute or convalescent COVID-19. Sequencing used peripheral blood. Here the CDR3 DNA reads TGTGCCAGCAGTTACGGACTAGCGGGGCAAGAGACCCAGTACTTC. The encoded protein is CASSYGLAGQETQYF.